The 12 T cell receptor beta chains reported below all come from one sample, sequenced in a study of T cell responses to AZD1222 COVID-19 vaccine. The repertoire was sequenced with immunoSEQ multiplex PCR; TCRdb's copy has only in-frame clones and lacks some. The top ten clones hold roughly 5% of a sample with some 100,000 clones, roughly 87% of them seen once. The source was peripheral blood, collected on day 0 of AZD1222 vaccination. The receptor set was obtained from an adult in good health.

The chain employs TRBV4-2 and TRBJ2-7; D unresolved. Looked up from germline, CDR1 is LGHNA and CDR2 is YNFKEQ. The ends were cut back, 0 bases at V and 5 bases at J, with 11 bases in the middle. The CDR3 totals 14 residues. CDR3 DNA: TGTGCCAGCAGCCAAGATGAACTCACCCACGAGCAGTACTTC. It encodes CASSQDELTHEQYF.

This chain connects TRBV5-6 to TRBJ2-1, with 10 bases aligning to TRBD2. V shed 4 bases, J shed 15 bases, and the junction held 7 bases outside the gene matches. The CDR3 contains 12 residues. The germline V gene encodes CDR1 SGHDT and CDR2 YYEEEE. The CDR3 region is CASSVLAGVRFF. The CDR3 DNA follows: TGTGCCAGCAGCGTTCTAGCGGGAGTTCGGTTCTTC.

DNA for the CDR3: TGTGCCAGCAGCCCTGAGGGAGGGGATACGCAGTATTTT. It yields the protein CASSPEGGDTQYF. The chain links TRBV28 to TRBJ2-3, with 7 positions matching TRBD2. The V segment lost 6 bases and the J segment 6 bases; nucleotides outside the gene matches: 6. Germline CDR1 and CDR2: MDHEN and SYDVKM. This CDR3 is 13 amino acids long.

This CDR3 is CASVKQGAGNTIYF. CDR3 bases: TGTGCCAGCGTAAAACAGGGGGCTGGAAACACCATATATTTT. This chain joins TRBV28 and TRBJ1-3, with TRBD1 identical over 8 bases. CDR1 MDHEN and CDR2 SYDVKM come from the germline V gene. Trimming removed 8 bases from V and 2 bases from J; junction bases left unmatched: 5. This CDR3 region has 14 residues.

This clone was detected only a few times. This chain uses TRBV6-5 with TRBJ2-7; tentatively, D is TRBD2 (5 bases). The CDR3 length is 14 residues. In germline, CDR1 is MNHEY, CDR2 SVGAGI. Deletions cut 8 bases from V and 2 bases from J, with 16 bases between. The CDR3 protein is CASLRRGLPYEQYF. The CDR3 bases are TGTGCCAGCCTACGCCGGGGTCTTCCCTACGAGCAGTACTTC.

The chain employs TRBV6-5 and TRBJ1-3, with D perhaps TRBD1 (5 bases). Trimming removed 6 bases from V and 3 bases from J, with 15 bases in between. Germline CDR1 and CDR2: MNHEY and SVGAGI. CDR3 length: 15 amino acids. DNA for the CDR3: TGTGCCAGCAGGGGGACGGGCCCTGATGGAAACACCATATATTTT. Protein product: CASRGTGPDGNTIYF.

The V gene is TRBV7-2, the J gene TRBJ2-7; D gene unclear. Germline CDR1 is SGHTA and CDR2 is FQGNSA. The CDR3 loop spans 13 amino acids. The ends were cut back, 5 bases at V and 1 base at J, with 9 bases in the middle. The DNA for the CDR3 is TGTGCCAGCAGCCAGGAGATATCCTACGAGCAGTACTTC. Translation gives CASSQEISYEQYF. The full variable domain, completed using reference TRBV7-2 and TRBJ2-7, is GAGVSQSPSNKVTEKGKDVELRCDPISGHTALYWYRQSLGQGLEFLIYFQGNSAPDKSGLPSDRFSAERTGGSVSTLTIQRTQQEDSAVYLCASSQEISYEQYFGPGTRLTVT.

The rearrangement links TRBV11-2 to TRBJ1-3; unclear D gene. The CDR3 extends over 15 amino acids. In germline, CDR1 is SGHAT, CDR2 FQNNGV. With 3 bases removed from V and 1 base from J, the gap between germline ends came to 10 bases. The CDR3 sequence: CASSFRIPSGNTIYF. The CDR3 coding sequence is TGTGCCAGCAGCTTCCGGATACCTTCTGGAAACACCATATATTTT.

The rearrangement uses TRBV28 and TRBJ1-2; D uncertain. The V gene lost 4 bases and the J gene lost 8 bases, with 14 bases spanning the gap. This CDR3 comprises 13 residues. Germline CDR1 and CDR2: MDHEN and SYDVKM. The CDR3 DNA reads TGTGCCAGCAGTTGGGCTCTTTCTATGGGCTACACCTTC. The encoded protein is CASSWALSMGYTF.

This chain connects TRBV28 to TRBJ1-1; no firm D call. This CDR3 has 13 residues. Germline CDR1 and CDR2: MDHEN and SYDVKM. V was shortened by 4 bases and J by 11 bases, with 17 bases between the two germline ends. The CDR3: CASSSSNGKKAFF. The CDR3 DNA reads TGTGCCAGCAGTTCATCCAATGGGAAAAAGGCTTTCTTT.

The chain joins TRBV14 to TRBJ2-7, with D perhaps matching TRBD1 or TRBD2 (5 bases each). The CDR3 covers 14 residues. The germline V gene has CDR1 SGHDN and CDR2 FVKESK. The germline V and J ends were trimmed by 4 bases and 2 bases, with 12 bases remaining between them. The chain's CDR3 is CASSPWDGPYEQYF. CDR3 coding DNA: TGTGCCAGCAGCCCTTGGGACGGACCCTACGAGCAGTACTTC.

The chain combines TRBV5-1 with TRBJ2-1; D possibly corresponds to TRBD2 (6 bases). The CDR3 runs to 14 residues. Germline assignment: CDR1 SGHRS and CDR2 YFSETQ. The germline V and J ends were trimmed by 5 bases and 0 bases, with 9 bases remaining between them. The CDR3 DNA follows: TGCGCCAGCAGGAAGGAGGGCTCCTACAATGAGCAGTTCTTC. Its protein is CASRKEGSYNEQFF. Variable domain in full (rest from reference TRBV5-1 and TRBJ2-1): KAGVTQTPRYLIKTRGQQVTLSCSPISGHRSVSWYQQTPGQGLQFLFEYFSETQRNKGNFPGRFSGRQFSNSRSEMNVSTLELGDSALYLCASRKEGSYNEQFFGPGTRLTVL.